Reported below is one T cell receptor (beta chain). This specimen belongs to a study of OX40 agonist ivuxolimab in advanced cancers. Study-level background: Partial responses, seen in three patients, involved one hepatocellular carcinoma and two cutaneous melanomas.

Profiling relied on immunoSEQ multiplex PCR, and the TCRdb table lists in-frame clones only, not all of them. Of 100,000 or so clones in the sample, approximately 90% are singletons; the top ten hold approximately 0.16%. CDR1 and CDR2 from the germline V gene are SGHRS and YFSETQ. This CDR3 region has 13 residues. Unmatched junction bases numbered 4, after V lost 6 bases and J lost 3 bases. V is TRBV5-1 and J is TRBJ2-3; 7 bases align to TRBD1. The material was CD4+ or CD8+ T cells sorted from blood, obtained in a trial of the OX40 agonist ivuxolimab. This receptor was identified in an adult with an advanced solid tumor such as melanoma, head and neck, liver or kidney cancer. DNA for the CDR3: TGCGCCAGCAACCAGGGGGTTACAGATACGCAGTATTTT. Residues: CASNQGVTDTQYF.